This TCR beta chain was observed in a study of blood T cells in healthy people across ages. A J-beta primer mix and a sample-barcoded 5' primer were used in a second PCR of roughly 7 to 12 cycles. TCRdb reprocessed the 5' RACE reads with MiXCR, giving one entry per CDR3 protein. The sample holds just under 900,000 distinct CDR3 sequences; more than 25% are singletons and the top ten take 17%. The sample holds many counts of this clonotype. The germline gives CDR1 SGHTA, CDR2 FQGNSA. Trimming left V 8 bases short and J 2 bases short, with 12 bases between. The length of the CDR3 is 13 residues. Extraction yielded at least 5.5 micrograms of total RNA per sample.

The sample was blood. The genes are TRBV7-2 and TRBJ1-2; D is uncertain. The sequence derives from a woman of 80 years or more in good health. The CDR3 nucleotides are TGTGCCAGCCAAACGACGATGAACTATGGCTACACCTTC. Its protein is CASQTTMNYGYTF.